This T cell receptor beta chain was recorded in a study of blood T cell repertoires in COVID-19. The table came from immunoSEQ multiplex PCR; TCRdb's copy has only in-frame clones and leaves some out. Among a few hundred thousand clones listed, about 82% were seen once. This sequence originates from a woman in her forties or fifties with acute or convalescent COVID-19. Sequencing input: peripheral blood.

The CDR3 DNA is TGTGCCACCAGTGATTTAGGAGGGACAGGGACCCTGACAGATACGCAGTATTTT. It yields the protein CATSDLGGTGTLTDTQYF. The V call is TRBV24-1, the J call TRBJ2-3, with 9 bases identical to TRBD1. This CDR3 has 18 residues. Losses at the gene ends were 1 base for V and 3 bases for J; bases not matched to a gene: 10. Germline assignment: CDR1 KGHDR and CDR2 SFDVKD.